This T cell receptor (beta chain) was recovered during a study of OX40 agonist ivuxolimab in advanced cancers. To note about this clone: Its matching antigen is unknown.

The CDR3 sequence is 11 residues long. In germline, CDR1 is LNHNV, CDR2 YYDKDF (reference sequence). The germline V and J ends were trimmed by 5 bases and 6 bases, with 4 bases remaining between them. Measured with immunoSEQ multiplex PCR; TCRdb has only the in-frame clones, and not every one. The repertoire holds about 39,000 clones, with about 81% as singletons. Study findings and constraints: Researchers did not establish what antigens the expanded peripheral T cells target.

Autoimmune disease history or systemic immunosuppression was exclusionary. The rearrangement uses TRBV15 and TRBJ2-2; D gene ambiguous. This sequence originates from an adult with an advanced solid tumor such as melanoma, head and neck, liver or kidney cancer. Material: CD4+ or CD8+ T cells sorted from blood, obtained in a trial of the OX40 agonist ivuxolimab. CDR3 in DNA: TGTGCCACCAGCGTCCCCGGGGAGCTGTTTTTT. Its protein product is CATSVPGELFF.